What follows are 28 T cell receptor beta chains derived from one specimen sequenced in a study of cytomegalovirus exposure and HLA in healthy donors. The PCR employed 60 Vbeta primers together with 13 Jbeta primers. Measured with immunoSEQ multiplex PCR; TCRdb has only the in-frame clones, and not every one. The table lists around 150,000 clones, about 80% of them singletons. The sequenced sample consisted of PBMCs. These receptors were collected from a man aged 25 to 45 in good health and CMV-seropositive.

V gene TRBV28 combines with J gene TRBJ2-5; 7 bases line up with TRBD1. J was trimmed by 7 bases and V by 6 bases; bases with no gene match: 11. The CDR3 is 14 residues long. Germline V CDR1 and CDR2: MDHEN, SYDVKM. CDR3 residues: CASRPGQEPATQYF. The CDR3 DNA sequence: TGTGCCAGCAGGCCTGGACAGGAGCCTGCGACCCAGTACTTC.

The sample holds a few counts of this clone. The chain joins TRBV18 to TRBJ1-2, with 8 nucleotides matching TRBD1. The V gene end was trimmed by 4 bases and the J gene end by 3 bases; junction bases not matched to a gene: 1. CDR3 length: 13 residues. Germline CDR1 and CDR2: KGHSH and LQKENI. The CDR3 nucleotides are TGTGCCAGCTCACAACAGGGGGACTATGGCTACACCTTC. Protein product: CASSQQGDYGYTF. The entire variable domain, with the rest obtained from reference TRBV18 and TRBJ1-2, is as follows: NAGVMQNPRHLVRRRGQEARLRCSPMKGHSHVYWYRQLPEEGLKFMVYLQKENIIDESGMPKERFSAEFPKEGPSILRIQQVVRGDSAAYFCASSQQGDYGYTFGSGTRLTVV.

The V call is TRBV30, the J call TRBJ1-5; D possibly corresponds to TRBD1 (6 bases). Germline V gene sequence: CDR1 GTSNPN, CDR2 SVGIG (reference sequence). V gave up 5 bases and J gave up 7 bases, with 15 bases separating them. This CDR3 has 13 amino acids. The CDR3 here is CAWGTGGGQPQHF. The CDR3 nucleotides are TGTGCCTGGGGAACTGGGGGCGGACAGCCCCAGCATTTT.

This clone showed up just a few times. The chain uses TRBV4-3 and TRBJ2-1, with D uncertain. Germline loops: CDR1 LGHNA, CDR2 YSLEER. Trimming cost V 4 bases and J 0 bases, with 10 bases left between them. This CDR3 is built from 15 residues. As DNA, the CDR3 is TGCGCCAGCAGCCGCCTTACTGACTCCTACAATGAGCAGTTCTTC. This codes for CASSRLTDSYNEQFF.

This clone was seen a handful of times. The J gene is TRBJ2-1, the V gene TRBV7-9; D might be TRBD2 (7 bases). Germline CDR1 reads SEHNR; CDR2 reads FQNEAQ (reference sequence). Trimming took 0 bases from V and 12 from J, leaving 18 bases between them. The CDR3 is 15 amino acids. The CDR3 DNA follows: TGTGCCAGCAGCTTAGCGGGGGGGCCGGGACGGGGGCAGTTCTTC. As protein: CASSLAGGPGRGQFF.

Of note for this clone: The sample has other DNA sequences that encode this CDR3 too. V and J are TRBV7-9 and TRBJ2-5; D gene unclear. V shed 5 bases and J shed 1 base, with 8 bases lying between them. This CDR3 contains 13 residues. Germline CDR1 SEHNR, CDR2 FQNEAQ (reference sequence). The CDR3 region is CASSLSGQETQYF. CDR3 DNA: TGTGCCAGCAGCCTATCGGGCCAAGAGACCCAGTACTTC.

The chain joins TRBV7-2 to TRBJ1-5; 8 nucleotides line up with TRBD1. There are 18 residues in the CDR3. After removal of 4 bases from V and 2 bases from J, the junction contained 13 bases not matched to a gene. Germline loops: CDR1 SGHTA, CDR2 FQGNSA. CDR3 loop: CASSSGQGAYWGNQPQHF. CDR3 nucleotides: TGTGCCAGCAGCTCCGGGCAGGGGGCATACTGGGGCAATCAGCCCCAGCATTTT.

The V gene is TRBV28, the J gene TRBJ2-3, with D possibly being TRBD2 (5 bases). V lost 6 bases to trimming and J lost 3 bases, with 10 bases between them. CDR1 is MDHEN, CDR2 SYDVKM, per germline. This CDR3 has 13 residues. The CDR3 region has the DNA TGTGCCAGCAGCCTCCCGGGGACAGATACGCAGTATTTT. This codes for CASSLPGTDTQYF. The variable domain in full, completed from reference TRBV28 and TRBJ2-3, reads DVKVTQSSRYLVKRTGEKVFLECVQDMDHENMFWYRQDPGLGLRLIYFSYDVKMKEKGDIPEGYSVSREKKERFSLILESASTNQTSMYLCASSLPGTDTQYFGPGTRLTVL.

In this sample, this clone turned up a few times. The chain combines TRBV2 with TRBJ2-7; 8 bases align to TRBD2. CDR3 length: 13 residues. The germline V gene encodes CDR1 SNHLY and CDR2 FYNNEI. The V gene end was trimmed by 7 bases and the J gene end by 7 bases; junction bases not matched to a gene: 9. The chain's CDR3 is CASTPGGVWEQYF. The CDR3 DNA follows: TGTGCCAGCACCCCGGGGGGGGTGTGGGAGCAGTACTTC.

This rearrangement joins TRBV6-5 to TRBJ2-2, with D tentatively TRBD1 (5 bases). Germline V CDR1 and CDR2: MNHEY, SVGAGI. V dropped 2 bases and J dropped 0 bases, with 7 bases sitting between them. CDR3 size: 15 residues. The CDR3 spells CASSYPTANTGELFF. The CDR3 nucleotides are TGTGCCAGCAGTTACCCGACAGCGAACACCGGGGAGCTGTTTTTT.

The CDR3 spells CASSDDLEAEKLFF. The DNA of the CDR3 is TGTGCCAGCAGCGACGACCTCGAGGCCGAAAAACTGTTTTTT. The rearrangement uses TRBV9 and TRBJ1-4; D gene ambiguous. CDR1 and CDR2 from the germline V gene are SGDLS and YYNGEE. V was shortened by 3 bases and J by 8 bases, with 14 bases between the two germline ends. CDR3 length: 14 amino acids.

V gene TRBV5-1 combines with J gene TRBJ2-2; no reliable D call. CDR1 is SGHRS, CDR2 YFSETQ, per germline. The CDR3 totals 13 residues. V gave up 1 base and J gave up 3 bases, with 4 bases separating them. This chain's CDR3 is CASSLRDTGELFF. Here the CDR3 DNA reads TGCGCCAGCAGCTTGAGAGACACCGGGGAGCTGTTTTTT.

J is TRBJ1-1 and V is TRBV11-2; 7 nucleotides align to TRBD1. Trimming cost V 1 base and J 5 bases; bases outside gene matches: 13. CDR1 is SGHAT, CDR2 FQNNGV, per germline. The CDR3 totals 17 residues. CDR3 residues: CASSLGLWGRGFTEAFF. The CDR3 DNA follows: TGTGCCAGCAGCTTAGGATTGTGGGGCAGGGGGTTTACTGAAGCTTTCTTT. The full variable domain, with the rest looked up from reference TRBV11-2 and TRBJ1-1, is EAGVAQSPRYKIIEKRQSVAFWCNPISGHATLYWYQQILGQGPKLLIQFQNNGVVDDSQLPKDRFSAERLKGVDSTLKIQPAKLEDSAVYLCASSLGLWGRGFTEAFFGQGTRLTVV.

This chain joins TRBV4-2 and TRBJ2-5; perhaps TRBD2 as D (7 bases). Trimming left V 0 bases short and J 4 bases short, with 15 bases between. This CDR3 contains 16 residues. CDR1 is LGHNA and CDR2 is YNFKEQ in the germline V gene. This CDR3 reads CASSQDGGGAPETQYF. CDR3 coding DNA: TGTGCCAGCAGCCAAGACGGCGGGGGCGCCCCAGAGACCCAGTACTTC.

This sequence joins TRBV6-4 and TRBJ2-3; D is unresolved. V lost 2 bases to trimming and J lost 6 bases, with 6 bases between them. This CDR3 contains 12 residues. Germline values: CDR1 MRHNA, CDR2 SNTAGT. The CDR3 DNA reads TGTGCCAGCAGTGACGATGCGGATACGCAGTATTTT. It specifies CASSDDADTQYF.

This chain joins TRBV7-2 and TRBJ2-7, with D perhaps matching TRBD2 (5 bases). The CDR3 consists of 15 residues. V was shortened by 2 bases and J by 3 bases, with 14 bases between the two germline ends. CDR1 and CDR2 from the germline V gene are SGHTA and FQGNSA. CDR3 bases: TGTGCCAGCAGCTTAACACTAGGTACAAACTACGAGCAGTACTTC. Residues: CASSLTLGTNYEQYF. Based on the CDR3 plus reference TRBV7-2 and TRBJ2-7, the full variable domain is GAGVSQSPSNKVTEKGKDVELRCDPISGHTALYWYRQSLGQGLEFLIYFQGNSAPDKSGLPSDRFSAERTGGSVSTLTIQRTQQEDSAVYLCASSLTLGTNYEQYFGPGTRLTVT.

V usage is TRBV19 and J usage is TRBJ1-1; no clear D. The V gene lost 3 bases and the J gene lost 1 base, with 6 bases spanning the gap. The CDR3 consists of 13 residues. Per germline, CDR1 LNHDA and CDR2 SQIVND (reference sequence). In nucleotides, the CDR3 is TGTGCCAGTAGTATTTACAGGAACACTGAAGCTTTCTTT. Translation gives CASSIYRNTEAFF. Based on the CDR3 plus reference TRBV19 and TRBJ1-1, the full variable domain is DGGITQSPKYLFRKEGQNVTLSCEQNLNHDAMYWYRQDPGQGLRLIYYSQIVNDFQKGDIAEGYSVSREKKESFPLTVTSAQKNPTAFYLCASSIYRNTEAFFGQGTRLTVV.

The chain recombines TRBV9 with TRBJ1-2; 10 bases fit TRBD1. V lost 3 bases, J lost 4 bases, and 6 bases stayed unmatched. There are 15 residues in the CDR3. Per germline, CDR1 SGDLS and CDR2 YYNGEE. The CDR3 DNA follows: TGTGCCAGCAGCGACCCGGGACAGGGGACCTATGGCTACACCTTC. Residues: CASSDPGQGTYGYTF.

The genes are TRBV5-8 and TRBJ2-7; a weak D match, TRBD1 (6 bases). Trimming took off 3 bases at V and 6 bases at J, with 19 bases between the two ends. The CDR3 is 15 amino acids. In germline, CDR1 is SGHTS, CDR2 YDEGEE. The CDR3 sequence is CASSWRQVTSGEQYF. The CDR3 bases are TGTGCCAGCAGCTGGAGACAGGTAACGTCTGGCGAGCAGTACTTC.

The V and J genes are TRBV2 and TRBJ2-5; TRBD1 might be the D (6 bases). The V end was cut by 5 bases, the J end by 9 bases, with 10 bases between. Germline V CDR1 and CDR2: SNHLY, FYNNEI. This CDR3 has 11 residues. The CDR3 spells CASSTTGPQYF. For the CDR3, the DNA is TGTGCCAGCAGTACAACAGGGCCCCAGTACTTC.

In its sample, this clone was seen a few times. The chain couples TRBV28 to TRBJ1-5; 8 nucleotides agree with TRBD1. This CDR3 is built from 16 residues. With V trimmed by 6 bases and J by 0 bases, 7 bases remained unmatched. Germline CDR1 reads MDHEN; CDR2 reads SYDVKM. CDR3 loop: CASSPSTGDSNQPQHF. CDR3 sequence (DNA): TGTGCCAGCAGCCCCTCGACAGGGGATAGCAATCAGCCCCAGCATTTT.

The genes are TRBV4-1 and TRBJ2-2; 10 nucleotides agree with TRBD2. The germline gives CDR1 MGHRA, CDR2 YSYEKL. Unmatched junction bases numbered 19, after V lost 1 base and J lost 5 bases. CDR3 length: 21 amino acids. The CDR3 nucleotides are TGCGCCAGCAGCCAAGTGGGGGGCATAGCGGGGGGCCACGTGGGGACCGGGGAGCTGTTTTTT. It specifies CASSQVGGIAGGHVGTGELFF.

The chain is built from TRBV2 and TRBJ1-5; perhaps TRBD1 as D (5 bases). The CDR3 spans 15 residues. CDR1 and CDR2 from the germline V gene are SNHLY and FYNNEI. Trimming left V 7 bases short and J 3 bases short, with 16 bases between. The DNA for the CDR3 is TGTGCCAGCAACCGGGACTCGGTCATCAATCAGCCCCAGCATTTT. This gives the protein CASNRDSVINQPQHF.

The chain is built from TRBV5-5 and TRBJ2-1; 9 nucleotides match TRBD2. The CDR3 sequence is 18 residues long. CDR1 and CDR2 (germline): SGHKS, YYEKEE (reference sequence). After removal of 1 base from V and 4 bases from J, the junction contained 12 bases not matched to a gene. The CDR3 DNA follows: TGTGCCAGCAGCTTGCGTGCTGATGGGACTAGCAGATACAATGAGCAGTTCTTC. As protein: CASSLRADGTSRYNEQFF.

This clone was seen once. This CDR3 reads CASSYSNQNGYEQYF. CDR3 nucleotide sequence: TGTGCCAGCAGTTACTCGAACCAAAACGGTTACGAGCAGTACTTC. The chain joins TRBV6-5 to TRBJ2-7; D call uncertain. The CDR3 extends over 15 amino acids. V lost 0 bases and J lost 4, with 13 bases in between. From germline, CDR1 is MNHEY and CDR2 SVGAGI.

The J gene is TRBJ1-2, the V gene TRBV6-5, with D hard to call. Germline assignment: CDR1 MNHEY and CDR2 SVGAGI. The CDR3 is made up of 12 amino acids. With 5 bases removed from V and 8 bases from J, the gap between germline ends came to 12 bases. CDR3 in amino acids: CASSASGYGYTF. The CDR3 bases are TGTGCCAGCAGTGCATCAGGTTACGGCTACACCTTC.

Within the sample, this clone is medium-sized (0.01 to 0.1%). The chain carries TRBV27 and TRBJ2-3; TRBD2 matches 10 bases. CDR3 length equals 16 residues. Germline trimming cut 5 bases from V and 4 bases from J; bases unmatched to any gene: 9. Germline V gives CDR1 MNHEY, CDR2 SMNVEV (reference sequence). The CDR3 protein is CASSLLAGAPADTQYF. CDR3 in DNA: TGTGCCAGCAGTCTCCTAGCGGGGGCCCCGGCAGATACGCAGTATTTT.

This clone was observed a handful of times. The chain recombines TRBV5-4 with TRBJ2-1; 7 bases match TRBD2. Per the germline V gene, CDR1 is SGHNT and CDR2 is YYREEE (reference sequence). The CDR3 totals 15 residues. V was clipped by 3 bases and J by 5 bases; unmatched bases: 8. The CDR3 coding sequence is TGTGCCAGCAGCTCCAAGCGGGGCCTCAACAATGAGCAGTTCTTC. Protein: CASSSKRGLNNEQFF.